The clone carrying this T cell receptor beta chain has more than one count but fewer than ten. Germline V gene lookup returns CDR1 LGHDT and CDR2 YNNKEL (reference sequence). With V trimmed by 4 bases and J by 3 bases, 2 bases remained unmatched. This CDR3 comprises 14 residues. In the original workflow: Nucleated cell number was recorded as an estimate derived from reference gene primer amplification. Clones were sequenced by immunoSEQ multiplex PCR, and TCRdb holds only the in-frame ones, with some missing. V, J and clone size were drawn from that table, and D and trimming were deduced from the DNA. The sample lists tens of thousands of clones; 84% were seen once. The data were obtained in a study of blood T cell repertoires in COVID-19. Across the study: Some COVID-19 samples were acute and others convalescent; all came from the United States, Italy and Spain. T cells, B-cell-depleted T cells, or PBMCs provided the cDNA or gDNA that served as material.

Sequencing was carried out using peripheral blood. The chain combines TRBV3-1 (or the pseudogene TRBV3-2) with TRBJ1-3, with 8 bases matching TRBD1. The origin of this receptor is a man aged 65-85 years with active COVID-19. The CDR3 sequence is CASSPTGVGNTIYF. The CDR3 DNA sequence: TGTGCCAGCAGCCCGACAGGGGTTGGAAACACCATATATTTT.